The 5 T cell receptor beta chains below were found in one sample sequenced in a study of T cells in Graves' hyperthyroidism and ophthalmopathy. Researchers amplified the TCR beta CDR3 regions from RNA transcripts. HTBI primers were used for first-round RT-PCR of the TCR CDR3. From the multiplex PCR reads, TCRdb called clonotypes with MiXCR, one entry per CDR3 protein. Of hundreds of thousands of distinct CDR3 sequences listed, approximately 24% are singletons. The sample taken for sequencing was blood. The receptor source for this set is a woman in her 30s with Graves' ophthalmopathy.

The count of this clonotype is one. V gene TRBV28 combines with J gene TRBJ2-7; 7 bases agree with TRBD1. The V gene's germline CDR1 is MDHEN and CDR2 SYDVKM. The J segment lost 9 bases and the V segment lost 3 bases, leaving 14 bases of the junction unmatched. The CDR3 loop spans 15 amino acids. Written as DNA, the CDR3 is TGTGCCAGCAGTTTTTACTCGGACAGGTCCGCGGGGCAGTACTTC. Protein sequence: CASSFYSDRSAGQYF.

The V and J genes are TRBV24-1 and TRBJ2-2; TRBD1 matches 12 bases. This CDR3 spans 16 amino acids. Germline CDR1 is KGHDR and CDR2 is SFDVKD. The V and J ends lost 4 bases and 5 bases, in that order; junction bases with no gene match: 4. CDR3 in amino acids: CATSDPGQGATGELFF. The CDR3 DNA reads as TGTGCCACCAGTGACCCGGGACAGGGGGCAACCGGGGAGCTGTTTTTT.

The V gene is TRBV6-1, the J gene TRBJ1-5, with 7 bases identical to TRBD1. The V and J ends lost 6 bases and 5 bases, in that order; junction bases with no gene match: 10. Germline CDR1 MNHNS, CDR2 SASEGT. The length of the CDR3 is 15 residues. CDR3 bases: TGTGCCAGCAGAGACCAGGGGGTCCCTTATCAGCCCCAGCATTTT. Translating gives CASRDQGVPYQPQHF.

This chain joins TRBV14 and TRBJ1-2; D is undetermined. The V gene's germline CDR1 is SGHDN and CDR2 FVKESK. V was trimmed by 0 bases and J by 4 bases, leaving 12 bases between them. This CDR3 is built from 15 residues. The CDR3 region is CASSQEGRQAYGYTF. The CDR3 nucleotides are TGTGCCAGCAGCCAAGAAGGCAGGCAGGCCTATGGCTACACCTTC.

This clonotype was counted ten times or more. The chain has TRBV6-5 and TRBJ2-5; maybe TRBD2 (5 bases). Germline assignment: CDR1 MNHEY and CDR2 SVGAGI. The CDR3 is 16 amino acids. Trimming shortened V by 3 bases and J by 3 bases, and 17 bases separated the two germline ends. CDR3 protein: CASSYRSSVIKETQYF. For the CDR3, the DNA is TGTGCCAGCAGTTATAGGAGTAGCGTGATCAAAGAGACCCAGTACTTC.